The 6 T cell receptor beta chains below were found in one sample sequenced in a study of beta chain features in type 1 diabetes. Reverse transcribing all isolated RNA meant expressed TCRB transcripts were sequenced. Method: immunoSEQ multiplex PCR; TCRdb's copy keeps in-frame clones and lacks some. The data contain about 150,000 clones, around 10% of them seen just once; the ten biggest clones take up around 2%. The material sequenced was central memory CD4+ T cells from blood. The receptors come from a man in his late teens or twenties in good health.

The chain joins TRBV7-9 to TRBJ1-5, with no clear D. Deletions cut 7 bases from V and 7 bases from J, with 17 bases between. Germline V gives CDR1 SEHNR, CDR2 FQNEAQ (reference sequence). There are 14 residues in the CDR3. CDR3 bases: TGTGCCAGCACCGGAGCGGGAGGACGGCAGCCCCAGCATTTT. This gives the protein CASTGAGGRQPQHF.

This clone was recorded many times. The chain has TRBV5-1 and TRBJ1-1, with no clear D. This CDR3 comprises 13 residues. Germline values: CDR1 SGHRS, CDR2 YFSETQ. V was cut by 0 bases and J by 3 bases, with 6 bases left in between. The CDR3 loop is CASSLVRYTEAFF. The CDR3 DNA reads as TGCGCCAGCAGCTTGGTTAGATACACTGAAGCTTTCTTT.

On this clone: This sample also contains other DNA sequences that code for the same CDR3. The genes are TRBV5-1 and TRBJ2-7; D unclear. The CDR3 consists of 12 residues. The V end was cut by 4 bases, the J end by 0 bases, with 5 bases between. Germline assignment: CDR1 SGHRS and CDR2 YFSETQ. The CDR3 DNA reads as TGCGCCAGCAGCCTAACCTCCTACGAGCAGTACTTC. Encoded protein: CASSLTSYEQYF.

The chain combines TRBV2 with TRBJ1-2, with 7 bases aligning to TRBD1. J was trimmed by 0 bases and V by 5 bases; bases with no gene match: 6. CDR3 length equals 15 residues. The germline V gene encodes CDR1 SNHLY and CDR2 FYNNEI. The CDR3 DNA sequence: TGTGCCAGCAGTCGGGACAGTCAGGCTAACTATGGCTACACCTTC. The encoded protein is CASSRDSQANYGYTF.

This clone has a handful of counts. V is TRBV7-9 and J is TRBJ1-4, with 9 positions matching TRBD1. The CDR3 totals 15 residues. After removal of 5 bases from V and 8 bases from J, the junction contained 9 bases not matched to a gene. From germline, CDR1 is SEHNR and CDR2 FQNEAQ (reference sequence). CDR3 residues: CASSGADRGEEKLFF. The CDR3 bases are TGTGCCAGCAGCGGAGCGGACAGGGGTGAGGAAAAACTGTTTTTT. Variable domain in full (rest from reference TRBV7-9 and TRBJ1-4): DTGVSQNPRHKITKRGQNVTFRCDPISEHNRLYWYRQTLGQGPEFLTYFQNEAQLEKSRLLSDRFSAERPKGSFSTLEIQRTEQGDSAMYLCASSGADRGEEKLFFGSGTQLSVL.

This clone showed up many times. The chain couples TRBV7-2 to TRBJ2-3, with D perhaps given as TRBD1 or TRBD2 (6 bases each). The CDR3 has 15 residues. CDR1 and CDR2 (germline): SGHTA, FQGNSA. Between the trimmed V and J ends, which lost 5 bases and 4 bases, there was a span of 16 bases. In nucleotides, the CDR3 is TGTGCCAGCAGCCCCGCCGGGGGCGCCGCAGATACGCAGTATTTT. Amino acid sequence: CASSPAGGAADTQYF.